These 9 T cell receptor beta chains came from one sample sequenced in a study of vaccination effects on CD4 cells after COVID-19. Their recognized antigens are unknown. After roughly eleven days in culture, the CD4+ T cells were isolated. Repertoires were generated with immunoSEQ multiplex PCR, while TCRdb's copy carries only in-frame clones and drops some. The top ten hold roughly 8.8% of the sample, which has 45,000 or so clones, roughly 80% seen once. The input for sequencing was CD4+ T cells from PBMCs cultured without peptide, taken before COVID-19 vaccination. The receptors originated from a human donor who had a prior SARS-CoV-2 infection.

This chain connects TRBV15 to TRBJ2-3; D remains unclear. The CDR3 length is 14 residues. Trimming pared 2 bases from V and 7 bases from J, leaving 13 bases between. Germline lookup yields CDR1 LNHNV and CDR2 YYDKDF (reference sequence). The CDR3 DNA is TGTGCCACCAGCAGACCCCGAATAGGGAATACGCAGTATTTT. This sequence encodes CATSRPRIGNTQYF.

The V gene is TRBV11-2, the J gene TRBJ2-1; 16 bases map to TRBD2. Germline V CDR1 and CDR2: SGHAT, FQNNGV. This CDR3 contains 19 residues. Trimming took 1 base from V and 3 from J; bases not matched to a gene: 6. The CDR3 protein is CASSLGGLAGGTVYNEQFF. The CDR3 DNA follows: TGTGCCAGCAGCTTAGGGGGACTAGCGGGGGGGACAGTCTACAATGAGCAGTTCTTC.

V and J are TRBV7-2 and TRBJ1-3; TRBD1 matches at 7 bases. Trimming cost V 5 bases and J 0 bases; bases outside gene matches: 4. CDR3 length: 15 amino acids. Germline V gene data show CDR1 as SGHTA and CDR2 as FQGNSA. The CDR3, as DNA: TGTGCCAGCAGCCCTGGGACAGACTCTGGAAACACCATATATTTT. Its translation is CASSPGTDSGNTIYF.

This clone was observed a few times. The CDR3 sequence is CASSLRRNTEAFF. DNA for the CDR3: TGTGCCAGCAGTTTGAGGAGGAACACTGAAGCTTTCTTT. The gene calls are TRBV27 and TRBJ1-1; D unresolved. The germline CDR1 and CDR2 sequences are MNHEY and SMNVEV (reference sequence). The CDR3 covers 13 residues. V shed 3 bases and J shed 1 base, with 6 bases lying between them.

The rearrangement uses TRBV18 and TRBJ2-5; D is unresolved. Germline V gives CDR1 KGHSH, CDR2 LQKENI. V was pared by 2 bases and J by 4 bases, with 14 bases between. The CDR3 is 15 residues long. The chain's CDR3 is CASSPRVLGPETQYF. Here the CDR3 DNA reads TGTGCCAGCTCACCAAGGGTGTTGGGCCCAGAGACCCAGTACTTC. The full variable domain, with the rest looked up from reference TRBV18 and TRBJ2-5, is NAGVMQNPRHLVRRRGQEARLRCSPMKGHSHVYWYRQLPEEGLKFMVYLQKENIIDESGMPKERFSAEFPKEGPSILRIQQVVRGDSAAYFCASSPRVLGPETQYFGPGTRLLVL.

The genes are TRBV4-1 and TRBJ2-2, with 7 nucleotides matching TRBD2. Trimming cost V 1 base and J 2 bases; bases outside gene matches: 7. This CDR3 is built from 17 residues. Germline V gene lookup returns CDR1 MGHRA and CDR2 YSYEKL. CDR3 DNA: TGCGCCAGCAGCCAAGTAATCAGCGGGAAAAACACCGGGGAGCTGTTTTTT. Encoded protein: CASSQVISGKNTGELFF.

CDR3 nucleotide sequence: TGTGCCAGCAGCTTACGACAGGGGCTCTACAATGAGCAGTTCTTC. Its protein product is CASSLRQGLYNEQFF. This chain uses TRBV7-3 with TRBJ2-1, with 8 nucleotides matching TRBD1. J gave up 3 bases and V 2 bases, and 3 bases lay outside the gene matches. Germline lookup yields CDR1 SGHTA and CDR2 FQGTGA. The CDR3 totals 15 residues.

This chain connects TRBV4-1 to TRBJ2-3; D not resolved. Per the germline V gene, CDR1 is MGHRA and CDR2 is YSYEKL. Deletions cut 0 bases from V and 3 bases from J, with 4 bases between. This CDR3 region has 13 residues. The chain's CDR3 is CASSQDSTDTQYF. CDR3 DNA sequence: TGCGCCAGCAGCCAAGATTCAACAGATACGCAGTATTTT.

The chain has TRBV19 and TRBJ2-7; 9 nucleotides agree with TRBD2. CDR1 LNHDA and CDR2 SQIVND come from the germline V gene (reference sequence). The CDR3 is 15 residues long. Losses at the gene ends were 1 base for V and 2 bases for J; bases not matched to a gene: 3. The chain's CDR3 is CASSIARGRAYEQYF. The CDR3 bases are TGTGCCAGTAGTATAGCGCGCGGGAGGGCCTACGAGCAGTACTTC.